This T cell receptor (beta chain) stems from a study of T cell responses to AZD1222 COVID-19 vaccine. Study-wide points: Spike was spanned by vaccine-associated CD4 TCRs, with dominance at 160-218 and 743-854. Nearly half of spike-specific TCRs reportedly target variant regions that are unmutated in the B.1.351 and B.1.1.7 variants. Researchers took repertoire samples only after the peak T cell response had come. Donors were largely white British and mainly female; clonal diversity was possibly underestimated.

Some clones are missing from TCRdb's copy, which holds only in-frame ones; the method was immunoSEQ multiplex PCR. The sample lists approximately 99,000 clones, 90% to 95% occurring once. About this clone itself: Antigen unknown.

CDR3 size: 16 residues. J gave up 4 bases and V 2 bases, and 7 bases lay outside the gene matches. Germline CDR1 and CDR2: WSHSY and SAAADI. Sequenced here: peripheral blood, sampled 28 days after the second AZD1222 dose. The clonotype comes from an adult who received the AZD1222 COVID-19 vaccine. The chain joins TRBV10-2 to TRBJ2-3, with 9 positions matching TRBD2. Written as DNA, the CDR3 is TGCGCCAGCAGTGAGACCGGAGCGGGAGGTGCAGATACGCAGTATTTT. Amino acid sequence: CASSETGAGGADTQYF.